The rows below give T cell receptor beta chains drawn from one sample of a study of shared clonotypes between healthy human individuals. Produced via immunoSEQ multiplex PCR; TCRdb's table is partial and in-frame only. The repertoire includes some 1.5 million clones, more than 95% of them detected once, and roughly 1.1% sits in the top ten. The source material was naive CD4+ T cells sorted from blood. The source of these receptors is a young man in good health. CDR3s include the opening cysteine and the closing phenylalanine or tryptophan. Each record gives: clone size, CDR3 length, D gene, V gene, J gene, CDR3 protein, CDR3 DNA. The D gene is left open where the match is weak. Clone size is not always given. Where it is, it says once, few, many or a class for expanded clones.

>-|13|TRBD2|TRBV30|TRBJ2-3
CAWSAGGEDTQYF
TGTGCCTGGAGTGCCGGGGGGGAAGATACGCAGTATTTT
>-|20|TRBD1|TRBV5-1|TRBJ1-1
CASSLWRTGPQLLLNTEAFF
TGCGCCAGCAGCTTGTGGCGGACAGGCCCACAACTACTCTTGAACACTGAAGCTTTCTTT
>-|15|-|TRBV2|TRBJ1-2
CASSEGKSSPYGYTF
TGTGCCAGCAGTGAAGGCAAATCGTCACCCTATGGCTACACCTTC
>-|14|TRBD1|TRBV29-1|TRBJ1-5
CSATGGQGNQPQHF
TGCAGCGCCACAGGCGGACAGGGCAATCAGCCCCAGCATTTT
>-|13|-|TRBV29-1|TRBJ1-4
CSVEGAVGEKLFF
TGCAGCGTTGAGGGGGCGGTGGGTGAAAAACTGTTTTTT
>-|14|-|TRBV5-1|TRBJ2-1
CASSQGTSYNEQFF
TGCGCCAGCAGCCAAGGGACTTCCTACAATGAGCAGTTCTTC
>-|14|-|TRBV6-6|TRBJ1-2
CASGLDRSDYGYTF
TGTGCCAGCGGCTTGGACAGATCTGACTATGGCTACACCTTC
>once|13|-|TRBV19|TRBJ2-1
CASSRLVLNEQFF
TGTGCCAGTAGCCGACTAGTTTTGAATGAGCAGTTCTTC
>-|15|-|TRBV9|TRBJ2-6
CASSATGTGANVLTF
TGTGCCAGCAGCGCGACAGGTACTGGGGCCAACGTCCTGACTTTC
>once|15|-|TRBV19|TRBJ2-7
CASTKHPGSSYEQYF
TGTGCCAGTACCAAACACCCCGGGAGCTCCTACGAGCAGTACTTC
>-|14|TRBD1|TRBV6-6|TRBJ1-2
CASSAHRGGYGYTF
TGTGCCAGCAGTGCGCACAGGGGCGGGTATGGCTACACCTTC
>-|20|TRBD2|TRBV7-6|TRBJ2-2
CASSLVGSGLAGGSTGELFF
TGTGCCAGCAGCTTAGTGGGGTCCGGACTAGCGGGAGGGTCCACCGGGGAGCTGTTTTTT
>-|15|-|TRBV6-5|TRBJ1-2
CASSYVRSSSYGYTF
TGTGCCAGCAGTTACGTCCGATCTAGCTCCTATGGCTACACCTTC
>-|14|-|TRBV9|TRBJ2-7
CASSVSTASYEQYF
TGTGCCAGCAGCGTGAGTACGGCCTCCTACGAGCAGTACTTC
>-|13|-|TRBV5-1|TRBJ2-5
CASSFGAQETQYF
TGCGCCAGCAGCTTTGGGGCACAAGAGACCCAGTACTTC
>-|13|-|TRBV29-1|TRBJ2-7
CSVHGQSSYEQYF
TGCAGCGTCCATGGACAGAGCTCCTACGAGCAGTACTTC
>-|14|-|TRBV5-1|TRBJ1-1
CASSLQGTNTEAFF
TGCGCCAGCAGCTTACAGGGTACGAACACTGAAGCTTTCTTT
>-|17|TRBD1|TRBV7-9|TRBJ1-2
CASSPRQGDRVNYGYTF
TGTGCCAGCAGCCCACGACAGGGAGACAGGGTTAACTATGGCTACACCTTC
>once|21|TRBD2|TRBV29-1|TRBJ2-7
CSVVLTPALAGLKQRNYEQYF
TGCAGCGTTGTCTTGACCCCGGCACTAGCGGGATTAAAACAGAGAAACTACGAGCAGTACTTC
>-|13|-|TRBV18|TRBJ2-7
CASSPSHRYEQYF
TGTGCCAGCTCACCAAGCCACAGGTACGAGCAGTACTTC
>-|14|-|TRBV28|TRBJ1-2
CASLGGQGPYGYTF
TGTGCCAGCCTTGGGGGGCAGGGCCCCTATGGCTACACCTTC
>-|15|TRBD2|TRBV5-1|TRBJ2-3
CASSLEVAGTDTQYF
TGCGCCAGCAGCTTGGAAGTAGCGGGAACAGATACGCAGTATTTT
>-|17|TRBD2|TRBV9|TRBJ2-5
CASSGGSGRSVGETQYF
TGTGCCAGCAGCGGGGGTAGCGGGAGATCGGTAGGAGAGACCCAGTACTTC
>-|15|TRBD1|TRBV6-5|TRBJ2-3
CASSRDRGRSDTQYF
TGTGCCAGCTCCCGGGACAGGGGGCGTTCAGATACGCAGTATTTT
>-|15|TRBD2|TRBV5-4|TRBJ2-7
CASSQTSGSSYEQYF
TGTGCCAGCAGCCAAACTAGCGGGAGCTCCTACGAGCAGTACTTC
>-|14|-|TRBV28|TRBJ1-3
CASSGPDSGNTIYF
TGTGCCAGCAGTGGACCGGACTCTGGAAACACCATATATTTT
>-|13|-|TRBV28|TRBJ2-7
CASKGTGRHEQYF
TGTGCCAGCAAGGGAACAGGGCGGCACGAGCAGTACTTC
>-|15|TRBD2|TRBV11-3|TRBJ2-2
CASSQGTSYTGELFF
TGTGCCAGCAGCCAGGGGACTAGTTACACCGGGGAGCTGTTTTTT
>-|15|-|TRBV19|TRBJ1-2
CASSIVKGSNYGYTF
TGTGCCAGTAGTATAGTCAAGGGGAGTAACTATGGCTACACCTTC
>-|15|-|TRBV5-1|TRBJ1-1
CASSFSGLVDTEAFF
TGCGCCAGCAGCTTTTCGGGACTGGTGGATACTGAAGCTTTCTTT
>-|12|-|TRBV25-1|TRBJ2-5
CASTPGLGNQYF
TGTGCCAGCACCCCGGGACTGGGGAACCAGTACTTC
>once|16|TRBD2|TRBV6-5|TRBJ2-7
CASSYSMRGGADEQYF
TGTGCCAGCAGTTACTCGATGCGGGGGGGGGCCGACGAGCAGTACTTC
>-|15|TRBD1|TRBV7-2|TRBJ2-1
CASSSKRQGGNEQFF
TGTGCCAGCAGCTCCAAACGACAGGGGGGCAATGAGCAGTTCTTC
>-|11|-|TRBV5-4|TRBJ2-2
CASSSTGELFF
TGTGCCAGCAGCTCAACCGGGGAGCTGTTTTTT
>-|14|-|TRBV2|TRBJ1-1
CASSDEGRSTEAFF
TGTGCCAGCAGTGACGAGGGACGGAGCACTGAAGCTTTCTTT
>-|21|TRBD1|TRBV28|TRBJ2-7
CASSYVEIGTGGVLSLYEQYF
TGTGCCAGCAGTTACGTCGAAATAGGGACAGGTGGGGTTCTTTCATTGTACGAGCAGTACTTC
>-|17|TRBD2|TRBV27|TRBJ2-3
CASSPIGPSGRSDTQYF
TGTGCCAGCAGCCCCATCGGGCCTAGCGGGAGGTCAGATACGCAGTATTTT
>-|16|-|TRBV10-3|TRBJ1-5
CAISESRGLTNQPQHF
TGTGCCATCAGTGAGTCGCGAGGACTTACTAATCAGCCCCAGCATTTT
>-|15|-|TRBV7-2|TRBJ2-5
CASSLDPSRQETQYF
TGTGCCAGCAGCTTAGACCCGAGTAGACAAGAGACCCAGTACTTC
>-|15|-|TRBV9|TRBJ2-3
CASSVAWTGTDTQYF
TGTGCCAGCAGCGTAGCTTGGACAGGCACAGATACGCAGTATTTT
>-|16|-|TRBV12-5|TRBJ2-2
CASVAVSPTNTGELFF
TGTGCTAGTGTTGCCGTAAGCCCTACGAACACCGGGGAGCTGTTTTTT
>-|15|-|TRBV7-2|TRBJ2-4
CASSSNTGSGYIQYF
TGTGCCAGCAGCTCCAATACGGGTAGTGGGTACATTCAGTACTTC
>-|13|-|TRBV2|TRBJ1-5
CASMRRETQPQHF
TGTGCCAGCATGAGGAGGGAAACTCAGCCCCAGCATTTT
>-|15|-|TRBV11-1|TRBJ1-2
CASSLGGRAVDGYTF
TGTGCCAGCAGCTTAGGAGGCAGGGCCGTGGATGGCTACACCTTC
>-|15|TRBD2|TRBV9|TRBJ2-7
CASSASGRATDEQYF
TGTGCCAGCAGCGCTAGCGGGAGGGCCACGGACGAGCAGTACTTC
>-|14|TRBD1|TRBV6-1|TRBJ1-5
CASKTGAGGQPQHF
TGTGCCAGCAAAACAGGGGCGGGGGGTCAGCCCCAGCATTTT
>-|17|-|TRBV7-2|TRBJ2-2
CASSSGRTDMSSGELFF
TGTGCCAGCAGCTCAGGGCGGACTGATATGTCGTCGGGGGAGCTGTTTTTT
>-|16|-|TRBV28|TRBJ2-2
CASTPGRGRNTGELFF
TGTGCCAGCACTCCAGGGCGGGGACGGAACACCGGGGAGCTGTTTTTT
>once|17|TRBD1|TRBV5-6|TRBJ2-2
CASSLSDRAFLAGELFF
TGTGCCAGCAGCTTGTCGGACAGGGCTTTTTTGGCCGGGGAGCTGTTTTTT
>-|20|TRBD1|TRBV9|TRBJ2-1
CASSVAGTGGLVISYNEQFF
TGTGCCAGCAGCGTAGCCGGGACAGGGGGCTTGGTGATCTCCTACAATGAGCAGTTCTTC
>once|14|-|TRBV28|TRBJ1-4
CASSLRGFREKLFF
TGTGCCAGCAGCCTAAGGGGGTTCCGGGAAAAACTGTTTTTT
>-|18|TRBD2|TRBV7-8|TRBJ2-7
CASSLTSGSHIYSYEQYF
TGTGCCAGCAGCTTGACTAGCGGGAGTCATATTTACTCCTACGAGCAGTACTTC
>-|15|-|TRBV7-8|TRBJ2-1
CASSPGGPSYNEQFF
TGTGCCAGCAGCCCTGGAGGGCCCTCCTACAATGAGCAGTTCTTC
>-|11|-|TRBV7-7|TRBJ2-3
CAINPEDTQYF
TGTGCCATTAACCCGGAGGATACGCAGTATTTT
>once|15|-|TRBV5-1|TRBJ1-2
CASSSSDRALYGYTF
TGCGCCAGCAGCTCCTCGGACAGAGCCCTCTATGGCTACACCTTC